These 32 T cell receptor beta chains originate from one sample sequenced in a study of cytomegalovirus exposure and HLA in healthy donors. Some clones are missing from TCRdb's copy, which holds only in-frame ones; the method was immunoSEQ multiplex PCR. The repertoire holds more than 140,000 clones, with about 89% as singletons. Sequences were obtained from PBMCs. The receptors derive from a woman aged 18 to 35 in good health and CMV-seropositive.

The V call is TRBV6-5, the J call TRBJ1-3, with a tentative D call TRBD1 (5 bases). The ends were cut back, 6 bases at V and 3 bases at J, with 12 bases in the middle. Germline V gene lookup returns CDR1 MNHEY and CDR2 SVGAGI. CDR3 length: 14 residues. CDR3 DNA sequence: TGTGCCAGCAGACCCTCGACAGTTGGAAACACCATATATTTT. Amino acids: CASRPSTVGNTIYF.

This clone was seen a single time. The CDR3 sequence is CASSSGQGGISYEQYF. Written as DNA, the CDR3 is TGCGCCAGCAGTTCAGGACAGGGAGGGATATCCTACGAGCAGTACTTC. This rearrangement joins TRBV5-1 to TRBJ2-7; D is perhaps TRBD1 (8 bases). The germline V and J ends were trimmed by 5 bases and 1 base, with 19 bases remaining between them. Germline CDR1 and CDR2: SGHRS and YFSETQ. The CDR3 spans 16 residues.

The chain recombines TRBV4-1 with TRBJ1-2, with 8 bases lining up with TRBD1. With V trimmed by 1 base and J by 4 bases, 8 bases remained unmatched. This CDR3 is 16 amino acids long. Germline-derived CDR1 and CDR2 are MGHRA and YSYEKL. The CDR3, as DNA: TGCGCCAGCAGCCAAGGGAGGACAGGGAAGGGCTATGGCTACACCTTC. Protein product: CASSQGRTGKGYGYTF.

This clone appeared once. The chain recombines TRBV7-6 with TRBJ2-7; the match to TRBD2 covers 11 bases. Per germline, CDR1 SGHVS and CDR2 FNYEAQ. V shed 5 bases and J 7 bases; nucleotides not matched to a gene: 10. The CDR3 has 15 amino acids. The DNA of the CDR3 is TGTGCCAGCAGCCCGGAACTAGCGGGAGCAAGGGAGCAGTACTTC. Translating gives CASSPELAGAREQYF. The full variable domain, rest sourced from reference TRBV7-6 and TRBJ2-7, is GAGVSQSPRYKVTKRGQDVALRCDPISGHVSLYWYRQALGQGPEFLTYFNYEAQQDKSGLPNDRFSAERPEGSISTLTIQRTEQRDSAMYRCASSPELAGAREQYFGPGTRLTVT.

The V gene is TRBV28, the J gene TRBJ2-1; TRBD2 matches at 7 bases. The CDR3 extends over 15 amino acids. Trimming removed 6 bases from V and 4 bases from J; junction bases left unmatched: 9. Germline values: CDR1 MDHEN, CDR2 SYDVKM. Here the CDR3 DNA reads TGTGCCAGCAGCTTGAGCGGGACCCCTTACAATGAGCAGTTCTTC. Its protein is CASSLSGTPYNEQFF.

The V gene is TRBV6-6, the J gene TRBJ2-7; TRBD2 might be the D (6 bases). CDR3 length equals 16 residues. CDR1 and CDR2 (germline): MNHNY, SVGAGI (reference sequence). The V gene lost 3 bases and the J gene lost 3 bases, with 18 bases spanning the gap. The CDR3 nucleotides read TGTGCCAGCAGTTATTTATCGATCCGGGAGCTCTACGAGCAGTACTTC. This gives the protein CASSYLSIRELYEQYF.

The V and J genes are TRBV30 and TRBJ2-7; 7 nucleotides align to TRBD2. Germline V lookup: CDR1 GTSNPN, CDR2 SVGIG (reference sequence). Trimming removed 0 bases from V and 4 bases from J; junction bases left unmatched: 6. The CDR3 is 14 amino acids. This CDR3 reads CAWSVQGSGYEQYF. The CDR3 coding sequence is TGTGCCTGGAGTGTACAAGGTAGCGGGTACGAGCAGTACTTC.

V is TRBV2 and J is TRBJ2-1; D is perhaps TRBD1 (6 bases). Trimming left V 4 bases short and J 8 bases short, with 18 bases between. The germline V gene has CDR1 SNHLY and CDR2 FYNNEI. CDR3 size: 15 residues. CDR3 region: CASSAQGIRLDEQFF. The CDR3 nucleotides read TGTGCCAGCAGTGCCCAGGGGATAAGACTGGATGAGCAGTTCTTC.

This chain joins TRBV28 and TRBJ1-5, with TRBD1 identical over 10 bases. V dropped 4 bases and J dropped 5; count of bases not matched to a gene: 5. The CDR3 spans 15 residues. Germline-derived CDR1 and CDR2 are MDHEN and SYDVKM. CDR3 in DNA: TGTGCCAGCAGTTCGACAGGGGGCATGGATCAGCCCCAGCATTTT. It encodes CASSSTGGMDQPQHF.

This rearrangement joins TRBV28 to TRBJ1-2, with D tentatively TRBD1 (6 bases). V was pared by 2 bases and J by 7 bases, with 11 bases between. This CDR3 has 13 residues. Germline CDR1 and CDR2: MDHEN and SYDVKM. This CDR3 reads CASSLQQGGGYTF. The CDR3 DNA reads TGTGCCAGCAGTTTACAACAGGGTGGTGGCTACACCTTC.

The chain couples TRBV30 to TRBJ1-2; 8 bases map to TRBD1. The CDR3 loop spans 13 amino acids. The trim removed 0 bases at V and 7 bases at J, leaving 4 bases unmatched. CDR1 GTSNPN and CDR2 SVGIG come from the germline V gene (reference sequence). In DNA, the CDR3 is TGTGCCTGGAGTGTTGGACAGGGAAGTGGCTACACCTTC. Amino acids: CAWSVGQGSGYTF.

The rearrangement uses TRBV6-1 and TRBJ1-5; TRBD1 aligns across 7 bases. With 4 bases clipped from V and 2 bases from J, the junction kept 8 bases outside the gene matches. The CDR3 is made up of 16 amino acids. Germline values: CDR1 MNHNS, CDR2 SASEGT. CDR3 DNA sequence: TGTGCCAGCAGTGGCAGACTTGGACAGGGCAATCAGCCCCAGCATTTT. Protein sequence: CASSGRLGQGNQPQHF.

The chain uses TRBV29-1 and TRBJ2-7, with D tentatively TRBD2 (5 bases). The V end was cut by 2 bases, the J end by 3 bases, with 17 bases between. CDR1 SQVTM and CDR2 ANQGSEA come from the germline V gene. This CDR3 comprises 15 residues. Written as DNA, the CDR3 is TGCAGCGTTGAAAGCGGCCGGGGAGTCGGCTACGAGCAGTACTTC. Translating it yields CSVESGRGVGYEQYF.

The chain carries TRBV6-4 and TRBJ1-2; maybe TRBD1 (6 bases). V lost 6 bases, J lost 8 bases, and 13 bases lay in between. This CDR3 has 12 amino acids. Germline V lookup: CDR1 MRHNA, CDR2 SNTAGT. In nucleotides, the CDR3 is TGTGCCAGCAGCGCCGGGACAAAAGGCTACACCTTC. It specifies CASSAGTKGYTF.

This clone was observed once. The V and J genes are TRBV11-3 and TRBJ2-7; D is ambiguous. Germline V gene lookup returns CDR1 SGHNT and CDR2 YENEEA. The CDR3 has 13 amino acids. Trimming took 3 bases from V and 1 from J, leaving 7 bases between them. CDR3 DNA sequence: TGTGCCAGCAGCTTTCAACAATCCTACGAGCAGTACTTC. Amino acids: CASSFQQSYEQYF.

The rearrangement joins TRBV4-1 to TRBJ2-2; D unresolved. Germline CDR1 is MGHRA and CDR2 is YSYEKL. Trimming took off 3 bases at V and 1 base at J, with 3 bases between the two ends. The CDR3 contains 13 residues. The CDR3 region is CASSHLNTGELFF. The CDR3 DNA is TGCGCCAGCAGCCATCTGAACACCGGGGAGCTGTTTTTT.

This rearrangement joins TRBV28 to TRBJ2-5; TRBD1 matches 8 bases. V dropped 6 bases and J dropped 1; count of bases not matched to a gene: 4. The CDR3 has 14 amino acids. Germline-derived CDR1 and CDR2 are MDHEN and SYDVKM. CDR3 sequence reads: CASRQTGGQETQYF. The CDR3 nucleotides are TGTGCCAGCAGACAAACAGGGGGCCAAGAGACCCAGTACTTC.

The V gene is TRBV27, the J gene TRBJ1-5; unclear D gene. Trimming took off 5 bases at V and 4 bases at J, with 9 bases between the two ends. The CDR3 loop spans 13 amino acids. CDR1 and CDR2 from the germline V gene are MNHEY and SMNVEV (reference sequence). This CDR3 is CASSLYRNQPQHF. The CDR3 region has the DNA TGTGCCAGCAGTCTCTACAGAAATCAGCCCCAGCATTTT.

The chain is built from TRBV9 and TRBJ1-3; tentatively, D is TRBD1 (5 bases). V lost 0 bases to trimming and J lost 4 bases, with 8 bases between them. This CDR3 is 14 amino acids long. CDR1 and CDR2 (germline): SGDLS, YYNGEE. The CDR3: CASSVDRRGNTIYF. CDR3 coding DNA: TGTGCCAGCAGCGTAGACAGGCGCGGAAACACCATATATTTT.

The chain joins TRBV6-5 to TRBJ2-7, with no clear D. CDR3 length: 12 amino acids. V lost 4 bases and J 3 bases, leaving 7 bases between the germline ends. The germline V gene has CDR1 MNHEY and CDR2 SVGAGI. CDR3 region: CASSSVDYEQYF. CDR3 sequence (DNA): TGTGCCAGCAGTTCTGTAGACTACGAGCAGTACTTC.

V usage is TRBV28 and J usage is TRBJ1-3; the D is unclear. From germline, CDR1 is MDHEN and CDR2 SYDVKM. Trimming cost V 6 bases and J 5 bases, with 11 bases left between them. The CDR3 runs to 13 residues. The CDR3 DNA reads as TGTGCCAGCAGCCGACAAAGTAGAAACACCATATATTTT. Encoded protein: CASSRQSRNTIYF.

V is TRBV4-2 and J is TRBJ2-7; TRBD2 matches at 7 bases. After removal of 0 bases from V and 2 bases from J, the junction contained 13 bases not matched to a gene. The CDR3 length is 18 residues. Germline CDR1 and CDR2: LGHNA and YNFKEQ. CDR3 in amino acids: CASSQEQLAELDPYEQYF. For the CDR3, the DNA is TGTGCCAGCAGCCAAGAGCAGCTAGCGGAGTTAGACCCCTACGAGCAGTACTTC.

Note on this clone: The junction departs from the called germline gene at one end, perhaps through a read error. The chain uses TRBV11-3 and TRBJ2-1, with 8 bases that match TRBD2. There are 14 residues in the CDR3. Germline-derived CDR1 and CDR2 are SGHNT and YENEEA. Here the CDR3 DNA reads TGTGCCAGCAGCCTAGAGCGGGGGTACAATGAGCAGTTCTTC. Amino acids: CASSLERGYNEQFF.

This clone was seen once. V usage is TRBV15 and J usage is TRBJ2-7; possibly TRBD1 for D (6 bases). Per the germline V gene, CDR1 is LNHNV and CDR2 is YYDKDF (reference sequence). CDR3 length: 18 residues. V lost 0 bases and J 7 bases, leaving 25 bases between the germline ends. The CDR3 loop reads CATSRDQRSPGHTGEQYF. The CDR3 DNA follows: TGTGCCACCAGCAGAGATCAGCGCTCCCCGGGACACACGGGAGAGCAGTACTTC.

J is TRBJ2-2 and V is TRBV2; perhaps TRBD1 as D (6 bases). V lost 6 bases to trimming and J lost 4 bases, with 9 bases between them. Germline CDR1 SNHLY, CDR2 FYNNEI. This CDR3 is built from 13 residues. CDR3 sequence (DNA): TGTGCCAGCAGGGACAGACCCACCGGGGAGCTGTTTTTT. Amino acid sequence: CASRDRPTGELFF.

This chain connects TRBV19 to TRBJ1-5; the D is unclear. V lost 3 bases, J lost 5 bases, and 11 bases lay in between. The CDR3 is made up of 14 amino acids. Germline CDR1 and CDR2: LNHDA and SQIVND (reference sequence). The CDR3: CASSIARRDQPQHF. DNA for the CDR3: TGTGCCAGTAGTATCGCGAGGAGAGATCAGCCCCAGCATTTT.

The chain links TRBV6-4 to TRBJ2-3; 11 bases line up with TRBD1. Trimming removed 5 bases from V and 5 bases from J; junction bases left unmatched: 6. Germline V gene lookup returns CDR1 MRHNA and CDR2 SNTAGT. The CDR3 sequence is 15 residues long. The CDR3 DNA reads as TGTGCCAGCAGTCCCGGACAGGGGGCGTTAGATACGCAGTATTTT. It yields the protein CASSPGQGALDTQYF.

V and J are TRBV4-1 and TRBJ2-7, with 16 bases aligning to TRBD2. Trimming took 1 base from V and 4 from J; bases not matched to a gene: 10. The CDR3 extends over 19 amino acids. Germline CDR1 is MGHRA and CDR2 is YSYEKL. This chain's CDR3 is CASSQAPGLAGGLSYEQYF. The CDR3 nucleotides read TGCGCCAGCAGCCAAGCACCGGGACTAGCGGGAGGGCTGTCGTACGAGCAGTACTTC.

V usage is TRBV28 and J usage is TRBJ2-5; 7 bases line up with TRBD2. Germline V gene lookup returns CDR1 MDHEN and CDR2 SYDVKM. This CDR3 region has 15 residues. Trimming at V came to 4 bases and at J to 1 base, leaving 6 bases not matched to a gene. DNA for the CDR3: TGTGCCAGCAGTTCCGCGGGAGAGGGCCAAGAGACCCAGTACTTC. Translated: CASSSAGEGQETQYF.

The V call is TRBV9, the J call TRBJ2-3; 10 nucleotides match TRBD2. The CDR3 contains 16 residues. Germline-derived CDR1 and CDR2 are SGDLS and YYNGEE. Trimming at V came to 3 bases and at J to 0 bases, leaving 4 bases not matched to a gene. The DNA of the CDR3 is TGTGCCAGCAGCGCGGGACTAGCGTCTAGCACAGATACGCAGTATTTT. This codes for CASSAGLASSTDTQYF.

The chain has TRBV25-1 and TRBJ2-1, with D possibly being TRBD2 (5 bases). Germline V gene lookup returns CDR1 MGHDK and CDR2 SYGVNS. Trimming left V 1 base short and J 0 bases short, with 10 bases between. This CDR3 contains 16 residues. CDR3 loop: CASSESDSRSYNEQFF. The CDR3 nucleotides are TGTGCCAGCAGTGAATCGGACTCGCGCTCCTACAATGAGCAGTTCTTC.

The sample holds one count of this clone. The chain employs TRBV7-2 and TRBJ2-5; 8 bases agree with TRBD1. This CDR3 contains 15 residues. Germline loops: CDR1 SGHTA, CDR2 FQGNSA. Trimming took 5 bases from V and 5 from J; bases not matched to a gene: 10. The CDR3 coding sequence is TGTGCCAGCAGCACCACGACAGGGGTCCGGGAGACCCAGTACTTC. This encodes CASSTTTGVRETQYF.